These 17 T cell receptor beta chains originate from one sample sequenced in a study of T-cell reconstitution after alpha-beta-depleted transplantation in children. The authors prepared the TCRbeta library with unique molecular identifiers. TCRdb analysed the PCR reads with MiXCR anew, one entry per CDR3 protein. The data show approximately 230,000 distinct CDR3 sequences, with roughly a quarter seen just once and 4% to 5.5% held by the top ten. Sequencing was performed on PBMCs, mostly from graft donor cells, taken 360 days after TCRalphabeta/CD19-depleted stem cell transplant. The receptors here all came from a female patient aged 2-9 years who had a stem cell transplant for congenital amegakaryocytic thrombocytopenia, so the T cells may come from the graft donor.

This clonotype was seen more than once but under ten times. The chain links TRBV10-2 to TRBJ2-7; a weak D match, TRBD1 (5 bases). Trimming pared 6 bases from V and 2 bases from J, leaving 11 bases between. The CDR3 has 13 amino acids. Germline V gene sequence: CDR1 WSHSY, CDR2 SAAADI. CDR3 sequence reads: CASSVQETYEQYF. In DNA form, the CDR3 reads TGCGCCAGCAGCGTACAGGAGACCTACGAGCAGTACTTC.

V is TRBV20-1 and J is TRBJ1-1; 7 positions match TRBD1. Germline V gives CDR1 DFQATT, CDR2 SNEGSKA (reference sequence). This CDR3 contains 16 residues. V lost 3 bases and J lost 2; bases outside the gene matches: 12. This CDR3 reads CSASGVRQGLNTEAFF. DNA of the CDR3: TGCAGTGCTAGTGGGGTGAGACAGGGTTTAAACACTGAAGCTTTCTTT.

V is TRBV20-1 and J is TRBJ2-1; D possibly corresponds to TRBD2 (5 bases). The CDR3 is 11 amino acids. V was pared by 7 bases and J by 3 bases, with 7 bases between. The germline gives CDR1 DFQATT, CDR2 SNEGSKA (reference sequence). Here the CDR3 reads CSGTGYNEQFF. The CDR3 nucleotides are TGCAGTGGGACTGGCTACAATGAGCAGTTCTTC.

This clonotype was picked up a small number of times. The chain links TRBV7-6 to TRBJ1-6; D is unresolved. Germline lookup yields CDR1 SGHVS and CDR2 FNYEAQ. The CDR3 is made up of 14 amino acids. V was shortened by 0 bases and J by 7 bases, with 7 bases between the two germline ends. The CDR3 here is CASSLAGENSPLHF. The DNA of the CDR3 is TGTGCCAGCAGCTTAGCGGGCGAAAATTCACCCCTCCACTTT.

This clonotype showed up many times. The gene calls are TRBV12-3 or TRBV12-4 and TRBJ2-3; D remains ambiguous. The ends were cut back, 4 bases at V and 1 base at J, with 6 bases in the middle. CDR3 size: 13 residues. CDR3 residues: CASSSGRTDTQYF. Written as DNA, the CDR3 is TGTGCCAGCAGTTCAGGCCGCACAGATACGCAGTATTTT.

The genes are TRBV7-8 and TRBJ2-2; perhaps D is TRBD1 or TRBD2 (5 bases each). The V end lost 5 bases, the J end lost 0 bases, and 19 bases lay between the germline ends. This CDR3 has 18 amino acids. Germline V gene lookup returns CDR1 SGHVS and CDR2 FQNEAQ. CDR3 sequence: CASSLPGDGHANTGELFF. CDR3 DNA: TGTGCCAGCAGCCTCCCTGGGGACGGCCACGCGAACACCGGGGAGCTGTTTTTT.

This chain joins TRBV19 and TRBJ1-5; D gene unclear. CDR3 length equals 13 residues. CDR1 is LNHDA and CDR2 is SQIVND in the germline V gene (reference sequence). V dropped 6 bases and J dropped 1 base, with 7 bases sitting between them. The CDR3 DNA reads as TGTGCCAGTAGCCCCGGGAGCAATCAGCCCCAGCATTTT. Its translation is CASSPGSNQPQHF.

This clonotype was seen a few times. The chain combines TRBV29-1 with TRBJ2-1, with 15 bases fitting TRBD2. The CDR3 extends over 17 amino acids. Germline assignment: CDR1 SQVTM and CDR2 ANQGSEA. Germline trimming cut 7 bases from V and 3 bases from J; bases unmatched to any gene: 10. The CDR3 DNA follows: TGCAGCGCCGGACTAGCGGGAGGGCCGCTCTACTACAATGAGCAGTTCTTC. This codes for CSAGLAGGPLYYNEQFF.

This clonotype has a handful of counts. V and J are TRBV15 and TRBJ1-3; no definite D call. V was shortened by 0 bases and J by 4 bases, with 10 bases between the two germline ends. The CDR3 is made up of 15 amino acids. Germline CDR1 is LNHNV and CDR2 is YYDKDF (reference sequence). CDR3 sequence (DNA): TGTGCCACCAGCAGAGATTTAGGCAGGGGAAACACCATATATTTT. Its protein is CATSRDLGRGNTIYF. Drawing the rest from reference TRBV15 and TRBJ1-3, the complete variable domain is DAMVIQNPRYQVTQFGKPVTLSCSQTLNHNVMYWYQQKSSQAPKLLFHYYDKDFNNEADTPDNFQSRRPNTSFCFLDIRSPGLGDTAMYLCATSRDLGRGNTIYFGEGSWLTVV.

This chain connects TRBV19 to TRBJ1-5; D is uncertain. Per the germline V gene, CDR1 is LNHDA and CDR2 is SQIVND (reference sequence). CDR3 length equals 13 residues. Trimming took 11 bases from V and 4 from J, leaving 15 bases between them. Here the CDR3 reads CASGEGPNQPQHF. The CDR3 DNA is TGTGCCTCTGGGGAGGGCCCTAATCAGCCCCAGCATTTT.

This chain connects TRBV5-1 to TRBJ2-5, with 8 bases aligning to TRBD2. V lost 3 bases to trimming and J lost 4 bases; unmatched junction nucleotides: 5. CDR3 length equals 14 residues. In germline, CDR1 is SGHRS, CDR2 YFSETQ. CDR3: CASSSGGASETQYF. CDR3 bases: TGCGCCAGCAGCTCCGGGGGGGCCTCAGAGACCCAGTACTTC.

This clonotype was detected only a few times. The chain couples TRBV7-2 to TRBJ2-5; TRBD2 matches at 7 bases. The CDR3 runs to 14 residues. V dropped 5 bases and J dropped 4; count of bases not matched to a gene: 7. Germline V gives CDR1 SGHTA, CDR2 FQGNSA. CDR3: CASSLGPGGETQYF. CDR3 sequence (DNA): TGTGCCAGCAGCCTCGGACCGGGGGGAGAGACCCAGTACTTC.

This clonotype came up many times. The chain uses TRBV5-1 and TRBJ2-2; D is undetermined. CDR1 SGHRS and CDR2 YFSETQ come from the germline V gene. The V end was cut by 0 bases, the J end by 2 bases, with 11 bases between. The CDR3 sequence is 16 residues long. The CDR3 region has the DNA TGCGCCAGCAGCTTGGGGGCGGCAGGAAACACCGGGGAGCTGTTTTTT. This translates into CASSLGAAGNTGELFF.

This clonotype was seen a few times. V usage is TRBV25-1 and J usage is TRBJ2-7, with a possible D match to TRBD1 (6 bases). Trimming cost V 5 bases and J 12 bases, with 14 bases left between them. Germline CDR1 is MGHDK and CDR2 is SYGVNS. This CDR3 has 11 amino acids. For the CDR3, the DNA is TGTGCCAGCAGTCTAATGGGGGCTTTGTACTTC. It codes for CASSLMGALYF.

V is TRBV7-3 and J is TRBJ2-5, with TRBD2 identical over 7 bases. With 5 bases clipped from V and 1 base from J, the junction kept 7 bases outside the gene matches. This CDR3 is built from 15 residues. The germline V gene has CDR1 SGHTA and CDR2 FQGTGA. The CDR3 region is CASSGPLAVQETQYF. For the CDR3, the DNA is TGTGCCAGCAGCGGACCGCTAGCGGTCCAAGAGACCCAGTACTTC.

The chain recombines TRBV4-3 with TRBJ2-2; D remains ambiguous. The V and J ends lost 0 bases and 5 bases respectively, with 13 bases between them. This CDR3 region has 16 residues. The germline CDR1 and CDR2 sequences are LGHNA and YSLEER. As DNA, the CDR3 is TGCGCCAGCAGCCAAGATGAAATAGAGAAGACCGGGGAGCTGTTTTTT. It codes for CASSQDEIEKTGELFF.

On this clonotype: This could be a read error, since a much larger clone is one nucleotide away. The chain employs TRBV29-1 and TRBJ2-3; a weak D match, TRBD1 (6 bases). CDR3 length equals 14 residues. Trimming took 7 bases from V and 2 from J, leaving 16 bases between them. The germline V gene encodes CDR1 SQVTM and CDR2 ANQGSEA. The CDR3 region is CSATLDSITDTQYF. The DNA of the CDR3 is TGCAGCGCAACTCTGGACAGTATCACAGATACGCAGTATTTT.